These T cell receptor beta chains were read from a single sample in a study of blood T cell repertoires in COVID-19. Measured with immunoSEQ multiplex PCR; TCRdb has only the in-frame clones, and not every one. This table holds 40,000 to 55,000 clones, roughly 84% found once. Sequencing was performed on peripheral blood. The receptor set was obtained from a man aged 45-60 years with active COVID-19. The CDR3 runs from the conserved cysteine through the conserved F or W. Fields, in order: clone size, V gene, J gene, CDR3 protein. Clone size is given for some rows only: seen once, a few or many times, or a class if the clone is expanded.

-	TRBV5-1	TRBJ1-1	CASSSETGSYTEAFF
-	TRBV6-1	TRBJ2-5	CASSEARGLAGSTETQYF
-	TRBV6-5	TRBJ2-1	CASSSLAGVYNEQFF
-	TRBV20-1	TRBJ2-5	CSASPGGMGETQYF
-	TRBV30	TRBJ1-4	CAWSSGINLVLFF
-	TRBV10-3	TRBJ2-4	CAISESTGGNIQYF
-	TRBV10-3	TRBJ2-1	CAISDYTNYNEQFF
-	TRBV5-1	TRBJ1-6	CASSNPGDSPLHF
-	TRBV7-6	TRBJ2-3	CASSSSGLAGSTDTQYF
-	TRBV29-1	TRBJ1-1	CSVLTENTEAFF
few	TRBV30	TRBJ1-5	CAWTKQGNQPQHF
-	TRBV7-6	TRBJ2-4	CASSLGQGFGAKNIQYF
-	TRBV10-1	TRBJ1-5	CASSGTGEQPQHF
once	TRBV20-1	TRBJ2-5	CSASPRGYSRTQYF
-	TRBV23-1	TRBJ2-7	CASSQSAGQGPHEQYF
-	TRBV11-2	TRBJ2-1	CASSFGTSSYNEQFF